The source of this TCR beta chain is a study of CD8 T cells in Susac syndrome. The V and J ends lost 1 base and 2 bases respectively, with 7 bases between them. The germline gives CDR1 KGHDR, CDR2 SFDVKD. This CDR3 region has 14 residues. cDNA came from about 0.5 to 1 ug RNA primed by random hexamers. TCRdb used MiXCR to reprocess the immunoSEQ multiplex PCR reads, holding one entry per CDR3 protein. The sample has tens of thousands of distinct CDR3 sequences, approximately 96% seen once. CD8+ and CD4+ T cells circulating in blood were sequenced for TCR beta. The sequenced material came from CD8+ T cells from PBMCs. The receptor was derived from a human donor with Susac syndrome. This rearrangement joins TRBV24-1 to TRBJ2-5; D is uncertain. The CDR3 here is CATSDFLGQETQYF. As DNA, the CDR3 is TGTGCCACCAGTGATTTTCTAGGGCAAGAGACCCAGTACTTC.